This TCR beta chain was sequenced in a study of shared clonotypes between healthy human individuals. V was pared by 0 bases and J by 5 bases, with 10 bases between. The CDR3 runs 15 residues. Germline V gene lookup returns CDR1 SGHDN and CDR2 FVKESK. TCRdb keeps only in-frame clones here, not all; method: immunoSEQ multiplex PCR. The sample includes about 1.5 million clones, roughly 98% of them seen just once. The origin of this receptor is a man aged 30-40 years in good health. The V call is TRBV14, the J call TRBJ2-2, with D unclear. The sequenced sample was naive CD4+ T cells sorted from blood. This sample's subset: CD45RA+ positively selected. The CDR3 DNA reads TGTGCCAGCAGCCAAGATAATCACGCTACCGGGGAGCTGTTTTTT. Protein sequence: CASSQDNHATGELFF.